The 14 T cell receptor beta chains given below trace back to one sample, sequenced in a study of T cells after yellow fever vaccination (dated by TCRdb to between 2019 and 2020). In the paper's terms, the treatment or condition label means: live attenuated yellow fever vaccine strain. The library was prepared using 5' RACE. Sequencing used an Illumina HiSeq 2500. The public reads were quality trimmed at Q25 with fastp and then assembled into clones with MiXCR by TCRdb, keeping productive beta chains. Rows with a matching CDR3 protein are joined into one entry that keeps the most common DNA and genes. The table for this sample lists around 73,000 distinct CDR3 sequences; 7.5% to 9% of them were counted only once. The ten largest account for more than 35% of the sample. The sample here was CD8+ T cells sorted from PBMCs, taken on the day of the yellow fever booster vaccination. Every receptor here comes from a man aged 30 to 39 who received the YFV17D yellow fever vaccine.

This clonotype has a handful of counts. The J gene is TRBJ2-7, the V gene TRBV5-4; D is perhaps TRBD1 or TRBD2 (6 bases each). V lost 2 bases and J lost 1, with 10 bases in between. The CDR3 covers 14 residues. Germline CDR1 and CDR2: SGHNT and YYREEE (reference sequence). CDR3 residues: CASSFWGASYEQYF. In DNA form, the CDR3 reads TGTGCCAGCAGCTTCTGGGGGGCGTCCTACGAGCAGTACTTC.

This clonotype was picked up a small number of times. The CDR3 coding sequence is TGCAGTGCCCTGGCGTGGTCCGACACTGAAGCTTTCTTT. Protein sequence: CSALAWSDTEAFF. V is TRBV20-1 and J is TRBJ1-1; no definite D call. Trimming pared 6 bases from V and 3 bases from J, leaving 14 bases between. Germline assignment: CDR1 DFQATT and CDR2 SNEGSKA (reference sequence). The CDR3 loop spans 13 amino acids.

The V gene is TRBV9, the J gene TRBJ2-1; perhaps TRBD2 as D (6 bases). V was cut by 3 bases and J by 3 bases, with 10 bases left in between. Per the germline V gene, CDR1 is SGDLS and CDR2 is YYNGEE. The CDR3 length is 14 residues. The chain's CDR3 is CASSAVSGYNEQFF. The CDR3 DNA reads as TGTGCCAGCAGCGCCGTTAGCGGCTACAATGAGCAGTTCTTC.

This clonotype has more than one count but fewer than ten. The chain joins TRBV11-2 to TRBJ2-2; 8 bases are a match to TRBD1. The CDR3 has 15 residues. Germline-derived CDR1 and CDR2 are SGHAT and FQNNGV. V lost 5 bases and J lost 3; bases outside the gene matches: 5. The DNA of the CDR3 is TGTGCCAGCAGCCAAGACAGGGGATACACCGGGGAGCTGTTTTTT. Encoded protein: CASSQDRGYTGELFF.

This clonotype has a handful of counts. The rearrangement links TRBV20-1 to TRBJ2-7, with 8 positions matching TRBD2. The CDR3 extends over 13 amino acids. V lost 0 bases and J lost 5; bases outside the gene matches: 3. The germline V gene has CDR1 DFQATT and CDR2 SNEGSKA (reference sequence). The CDR3 is CSAREGGRHEQYF. In DNA form, the CDR3 reads TGCAGTGCTAGAGAGGGCGGGAGGCACGAGCAGTACTTC.

This clonotype occurred a few times. V and J are TRBV9 and TRBJ2-7, with TRBD2 matching 9 bases. The CDR3 sequence is 16 residues long. Germline lookup yields CDR1 SGDLS and CDR2 YYNGEE. V dropped 2 bases and J dropped 3; count of bases not matched to a gene: 9. CDR3 DNA: TGTGCCAGCAGCGTGGGGTGGGGACTAGCAGACTACGAGCAGTACTTC. It is translated as CASSVGWGLADYEQYF.

This clonotype has just a few counts. The V and J genes are TRBV20-1 and TRBJ2-7; 12 bases are a match to TRBD1. This CDR3 is 16 amino acids long. CDR1 and CDR2 (germline): DFQATT, SNEGSKA (reference sequence). V dropped 7 bases and J dropped 1; count of bases not matched to a gene: 11. Here the CDR3 reads CSVRRDRGQPSYEQYF. The CDR3 DNA reads TGCAGTGTTCGACGGGACAGGGGGCAACCTTCCTACGAGCAGTACTTC.

This clonotype was seen a handful of times. The chain has TRBV30 and TRBJ2-1; D call uncertain. The CDR3 is made up of 14 amino acids. Looked up from germline, CDR1 is GTSNPN and CDR2 is SVGIG (reference sequence). The ends were cut back, 5 bases at V and 3 bases at J, with 14 bases in the middle. The CDR3 here is CAWVGLELYNEQFF. In DNA form, the CDR3 reads TGTGCCTGGGTTGGCCTAGAGCTCTACAATGAGCAGTTCTTC.

CDR3 nucleotide sequence: TGCAGTGCTAGAGATCCCGACTCAGATACGCAGTATTTT. It codes for CSARDPDSDTQYF. The V gene is TRBV20-1, the J gene TRBJ2-3; the D is unclear. The V gene's germline CDR1 is DFQATT and CDR2 SNEGSKA (reference sequence). The length of the CDR3 is 13 residues. Trimming removed 0 bases from V and 4 bases from J, with 8 bases in between.

This clonotype was recorded at least ten times. V and J are TRBV12-3 or TRBV12-4 and TRBJ2-4; maybe TRBD2 (6 bases). With 6 bases removed from V and 1 base from J, the gap between germline ends came to 19 bases. The CDR3 is made up of 17 amino acids. The CDR3 nucleotides are TGTGCCAGCAGCCGTACGACGGGGGAAGGGGCCAAAAACATTCAGTACTTC. It encodes CASSRTTGEGAKNIQYF.

This clonotype was recorded a few times. The chain is built from TRBV4-3 and TRBJ2-2, with 8 bases aligning to TRBD1. V shed 0 bases and J 0 bases; nucleotides not matched to a gene: 6. Germline CDR1 reads LGHNA; CDR2 reads YSLEER. The CDR3 has 18 residues. As DNA, the CDR3 is TGCGCCAGCAGCCAAGAGTACGGGACAGGCGCGAACACCGGGGAGCTGTTTTTT. It is translated as CASSQEYGTGANTGELFF.

Many counts were recorded for this clonotype. The CDR3 nucleotides are TGTGCCAGCAGCTTTTTGACCGGCTGGGAGACCCAGTACTTC. Translated, it gives CASSFLTGWETQYF. The chain carries TRBV11-2 and TRBJ2-5; D unresolved. The CDR3 runs 14 residues. CDR1 and CDR2 (germline): SGHAT, FQNNGV. Trimming pared 3 bases from V and 5 bases from J, leaving 13 bases between.

This clonotype turned up a few times. This rearrangement joins TRBV5-1 to TRBJ1-1; unclear D gene. V lost 1 base, J lost 0 bases, and 7 bases lay in between. Per the germline V gene, CDR1 is SGHRS and CDR2 is YFSETQ. The CDR3 runs to 14 residues. The chain's CDR3 is CASSLRSLNTEAFF. The CDR3 nucleotides are TGCGCCAGCAGCTTGCGCAGTTTGAACACTGAAGCTTTCTTT.

This clonotype has ten or more counts. The V call is TRBV28, the J call TRBJ1-1, with a tentative D call TRBD1 (5 bases). With 6 bases removed from V and 6 bases from J, the gap between germline ends came to 17 bases. The CDR3 covers 14 residues. Germline CDR1 is MDHEN and CDR2 is SYDVKM. CDR3 residues: CASSLIQGVPEAFF. CDR3 sequence (DNA): TGTGCCAGCAGCCTCATCCAGGGAGTGCCTGAAGCTTTCTTT.